This entry lists 28 T cell receptor beta chains sequenced from one sample in a study of CD8 T cells in Susac syndrome. An amount of RNA that ranged from about 0.45 to 1 ug was reverse transcribed with random hexamers. TCRdb re-called the immunoSEQ multiplex PCR reads through MiXCR, storing one row per CDR3 protein. The profile shows around 200,000 distinct CDR3 sequences, 95% of them singletons. The sequenced material came from CD8+ T cells from PBMCs. The receptors were gathered from a human donor with Susac syndrome.

This sequence joins TRBV12-3 or TRBV12-4 and TRBJ2-1; 12 nucleotides line up with TRBD2. J was trimmed by 10 bases and V by 6 bases; bases with no gene match: 7. This CDR3 spans 14 amino acids. CDR3 coding DNA: TGTGCCAGCAGGCTAGCGGGGGGGGTCACCGAGCAGTTCTTC. Residues: CASRLAGGVTEQFF.

The genes are TRBV7-8 and TRBJ1-5; 7 bases are a match to TRBD1. Trimming took 5 bases from V and 7 from J; bases not matched to a gene: 8. CDR3 size: 14 residues. The V gene's germline CDR1 is SGHVS and CDR2 FQNEAQ. This CDR3 is CASSPDRVGQPQHF. Here the CDR3 DNA reads TGTGCCAGCAGCCCCGACAGGGTTGGGCAGCCCCAGCATTTT.

This clonotype occurred once. The chain employs TRBV29-1 and TRBJ2-7; TRBD1 might be the D (5 bases). Germline lookup yields CDR1 SQVTM and CDR2 ANQGSEA. This CDR3 contains 15 residues. With 1 base removed from V and 9 bases from J, the gap between germline ends came to 22 bases. CDR3 sequence: CSVEGFLGHSLVQYF. The CDR3, as DNA: TGCAGCGTTGAAGGCTTTCTCGGACACTCCCTAGTGCAGTACTTC.

The chain has TRBV4-1 and TRBJ1-1; possibly TRBD1 for D (5 bases). V shed 4 bases and J shed 3 bases, with 12 bases lying between them. Germline V gene lookup returns CDR1 MGHRA and CDR2 YSYEKL. The CDR3 spans 14 residues. DNA for the CDR3: TGCGCCAGCAGCCGATTTCTGGGGGACACTGAAGCTTTCTTT. Protein: CASSRFLGDTEAFF.

The chain carries TRBV30 and TRBJ2-2, with TRBD1 matching over 7 bases. Per the germline V gene, CDR1 is GTSNPN and CDR2 is SVGIG (reference sequence). CDR3 length equals 13 residues. V was pared by 5 bases and J by 6 bases, with 6 bases of the junction left unmatched. DNA for the CDR3: TGTGCCTGGGCTACAGGGGTGGCCGGGGAGCTGTTTTTT. This codes for CAWATGVAGELFF.

The gene calls are TRBV6-6 and TRBJ1-5; no reliable D call. This CDR3 region has 15 residues. The germline CDR1 and CDR2 sequences are MNHNY and SVGAGI (reference sequence). Trimming removed 4 bases at V and 5 bases at J, with 15 bases between. CDR3 sequence: CASSSQSVTDQPQHF. In DNA, the CDR3 is TGTGCCAGCAGTTCCCAGTCGGTAACGGATCAGCCCCAGCATTTT.

V usage is TRBV11-2 and J usage is TRBJ1-2; no firm D call. CDR3 length: 13 amino acids. Germline CDR1 reads SGHAT; CDR2 reads FQNNGV. The ends were cut back, 2 bases at V and 4 bases at J, with 8 bases in the middle. The CDR3: CASSLLTFYGYTF. Here the CDR3 DNA reads TGTGCCAGCAGCTTATTAACGTTCTATGGCTACACCTTC.

This chain links TRBV5-6 with TRBJ2-1, with TRBD2 identical over 8 bases. The CDR3 is 14 residues long. CDR1 SGHDT and CDR2 YYEEEE come from the germline V gene. V lost 8 bases and J lost 6; bases outside the gene matches: 10. The CDR3 coding sequence is TGTGCCAGTAGACGTAGCGGGGTCCTCAATGAGCAGTTCTTC. This encodes CASRRSGVLNEQFF.

This clonotype was recorded once. The chain has TRBV4-1 and TRBJ1-2; D is unclear. V was pared by 0 bases and J by 2 bases, with 13 bases between. CDR3 length: 16 residues. Germline CDR1 MGHRA, CDR2 YSYEKL. This CDR3 reads CASSQDQVGQNYGYTF. The CDR3 bases are TGCGCCAGCAGCCAAGATCAAGTAGGGCAAAACTATGGCTACACCTTC.

This chain uses TRBV5-4 with TRBJ1-1; D perhaps matches TRBD1 (5 bases). Per the germline V gene, CDR1 is SGHNT and CDR2 is YYREEE (reference sequence). The CDR3 consists of 14 residues. The V gene lost 5 bases and the J gene lost 2 bases, with 13 bases spanning the gap. The CDR3 spells CASREGGVNTEAFF. CDR3 DNA sequence: TGTGCCAGCAGAGAAGGAGGGGTCAACACTGAAGCTTTCTTT.

This rearrangement joins TRBV16 to TRBJ2-4; TRBD2 might be the D (6 bases). This CDR3 is built from 15 residues. Deletions cut 4 bases from V and 0 bases from J, with 10 bases between. Germline V gene lookup returns CDR1 KGHSY and CDR2 FQNENV. The DNA of the CDR3 is TGTGCCAGCAGCCCGTGGGAGGTAGCCAAAAACATTCAGTACTTC. Amino acids: CASSPWEVAKNIQYF.

This sequence joins TRBV9 and TRBJ2-1, with D uncertain. CDR1 is SGDLS, CDR2 YYNGEE, per germline. The CDR3 extends over 13 amino acids. With 0 bases removed from V and 8 bases from J, the gap between germline ends came to 9 bases. In DNA, the CDR3 is TGTGCCAGCAGCGTAGCAGGTTTCGATGAGCAGTTCTTC. Protein: CASSVAGFDEQFF.

V and J are TRBV10-2 and TRBJ2-5, with a possible D match to TRBD2 (5 bases). Germline V CDR1 and CDR2: WSHSY, SAAADI. Trimming cost V 2 bases and J 5 bases, with 12 bases left between them. This CDR3 is 14 amino acids long. The CDR3 DNA reads as TGCGCCAGCAGTGAGGATCTAGCTTCGGAGACCCAGTACTTC. It codes for CASSEDLASETQYF.

This rearrangement joins TRBV9 to TRBJ2-7; D may match TRBD1 or TRBD2 (5 bases each). Germline CDR1 SGDLS, CDR2 YYNGEE. The CDR3 totals 13 residues. The ends were cut back, 2 bases at V and 4 bases at J, with 10 bases in the middle. CDR3 in DNA: TGTGCCAGCAGCGTCGGGACGACTTACGAGCAGTACTTC. Translating it yields CASSVGTTYEQYF.

The chain recombines TRBV5-6 with TRBJ2-7, with 7 bases that match TRBD2. Germline V gene sequence: CDR1 SGHDT, CDR2 YYEEEE. CDR3 length: 14 residues. V lost 4 bases and J lost 6; bases outside the gene matches: 10. The CDR3 loop is CASSLDSWGGEQYF. The CDR3 DNA sequence: TGTGCCAGCAGCCTGGATTCTTGGGGGGGCGAGCAGTACTTC. Supplemented by reference TRBV5-6 and TRBJ2-7, the full variable domain reads DAGVTQSPTHLIKTRGQQVTLRCSPKSGHDTVSWYQQALGQGPQFIFQYYEEEERQRGNFPDRFSGHQFPNYSSELNVNALLLGDSALYLCASSLDSWGGEQYFGPGTRLTVT.

The chain combines TRBV24-1 with TRBJ2-2; D is undetermined. Deletions cut 1 base from V and 5 bases from J, with 10 bases between. Germline CDR1 KGHDR, CDR2 SFDVKD. The CDR3 is made up of 15 amino acids. DNA of the CDR3: TGTGCCACCAGTGATTTAGCTGGGCCTACCGGGGAGCTGTTTTTT. It codes for CATSDLAGPTGELFF.

The chain carries TRBV2 and TRBJ1-4; no reliable D call. Between the trimmed V and J ends, which lost 8 bases and 8 bases, there was a span of 21 bases. This CDR3 has 15 residues. The V gene's germline CDR1 is SNHLY and CDR2 FYNNEI. The CDR3 DNA sequence: TGTGCCAGCGGAGGACTGTCGACAATAAGGGAAAAACTGTTTTTT. Its translation is CASGGLSTIREKLFF.

The table lists this clonotype with a count of one. V gene TRBV29-1 combines with J gene TRBJ1-3; 7 bases match TRBD1. V lost 7 bases, J lost 0 bases, and 12 bases stayed unmatched. The CDR3 loop spans 16 amino acids. CDR1 SQVTM and CDR2 ANQGSEA come from the germline V gene. CDR3 bases: TGCAGCGGAGTCGGGACAGACTACGACTCTGGAAACACCATATATTTT. It specifies CSGVGTDYDSGNTIYF.

The rearrangement joins TRBV4-1 to TRBJ2-1; the match to TRBD2 covers 8 bases. V was pared by 2 bases and J by 5 bases, with 8 bases of the junction left unmatched. Germline CDR1 is MGHRA and CDR2 is YSYEKL. This CDR3 has 16 amino acids. CDR3 DNA: TGCGCCAGCAGCCAATTCGGGACTAGTGGGAACAATGAGCAGTTCTTC. This sequence encodes CASSQFGTSGNNEQFF.

The rearrangement links TRBV4-1 to TRBJ2-1, with 8 bases aligning to TRBD2. From germline, CDR1 is MGHRA and CDR2 YSYEKL. CDR3 size: 18 residues. Trimming cost V 4 bases and J 4 bases; bases outside gene matches: 15. DNA for the CDR3: TGCGCCAGCAGCCCAGGGGCGAGTGTAGCGGGGCATTACAATGAGCAGTTCTTC. Translating it yields CASSPGASVAGHYNEQFF.

CDR3 sequence reads: CASRRTGPNYGYTF. The CDR3 DNA sequence: TGTGCCAGCAGACGTACAGGCCCTAACTATGGCTACACCTTC. The V gene is TRBV6-1, the J gene TRBJ1-2; D perhaps matches TRBD1 (5 bases). Germline V CDR1 and CDR2: MNHNS, SASEGT. The CDR3 loop spans 14 amino acids. The germline V and J ends were trimmed by 6 bases and 0 bases, with 11 bases remaining between them.

This chain joins TRBV11-2 and TRBJ1-5; D ambiguous. The CDR3 is 15 residues long. In germline, CDR1 is SGHAT, CDR2 FQNNGV. Trimming left V 5 bases short and J 1 base short, with 12 bases between. The DNA for the CDR3 is TGTGCCAGCAGCCCCAGTTGGAACAGCAATCAGCCCCAGCATTTT. Protein product: CASSPSWNSNQPQHF.

This rearrangement joins TRBV29-1 to TRBJ1-1, with TRBD1 identical over 8 bases. Trimming removed 7 bases from V and 12 bases from J; junction bases left unmatched: 10. CDR1 and CDR2 from the germline V gene are SQVTM and ANQGSEA. The CDR3 length is 11 residues. The CDR3 DNA sequence: TGCAGCGGGGATACAGGGGGTGACTCTTTCTTT. Protein sequence: CSGDTGGDSFF. Full variable domain (missing parts from reference TRBV29-1 and TRBJ1-1): SAVISQKPSRDICQRGTSLTIQCQVDSQVTMMFWYRQQPGQSLTLIATANQGSEATYESGFVIDKFPISRPNLTFSTLTVSNMSPEDSSIYLCSGDTGGDSFFGQGTRLTVV.

The rearrangement links TRBV11-2 to TRBJ2-7; 12 bases fit TRBD2. V lost 5 bases, J lost 1 base, and 12 bases stayed unmatched. Germline V gene data show CDR1 as SGHAT and CDR2 as FQNNGV. The CDR3 loop spans 18 amino acids. The CDR3 sequence: CASSLTSGGRGSSYEQYF. The CDR3 region has the DNA TGTGCCAGCAGCCTGACTAGCGGGGGCCGGGGGAGTTCCTACGAGCAGTACTTC.

The genes are TRBV28 and TRBJ2-7; D not resolved. The germline V and J ends were trimmed by 5 bases and 3 bases, with 8 bases remaining between them. The CDR3 runs to 12 residues. Germline V gene sequence: CDR1 MDHEN, CDR2 SYDVKM. CDR3: CASSHSVYEQYF. The CDR3 DNA reads as TGTGCCAGCAGTCACAGTGTCTACGAGCAGTACTTC. The variable domain in full, with the rest retrieved from reference TRBV28 and TRBJ2-7, is DVKVTQSSRYLVKRTGEKVFLECVQDMDHENMFWYRQDPGLGLRLIYFSYDVKMKEKGDIPEGYSVSREKKERFSLILESASTNQTSMYLCASSHSVYEQYFGPGTRLTVT.

The chain joins TRBV12-3 or TRBV12-4 to TRBJ2-5, with D possibly TRBD1 on 6 matching bases. The CDR3 spans 15 residues. Trimming removed 5 bases from V and 2 bases from J, with 15 bases in between. DNA of the CDR3: TGTGCCAGCAGTAGTATCCGACAGGCTCAAGAGACCCAGTACTTC. Amino acids: CASSSIRQAQETQYF.

The gene calls are TRBV20-1 and TRBJ2-7; 8 nucleotides agree with TRBD2. Germline V CDR1 and CDR2: DFQATT, SNEGSKA (reference sequence). V lost 4 bases, J lost 3 bases, and 5 bases stayed unmatched. The CDR3 spans 13 residues. The CDR3 here is CSAISGTLYEQYF. As DNA, the CDR3 is TGCAGTGCTATTAGCGGGACCCTCTACGAGCAGTACTTC.

DNA of the CDR3: TGTGCCAGCAGCCCAGACACCCTCACTAACTATGGCTACACCTTC. Protein: CASSPDTLTNYGYTF. The rearrangement links TRBV9 to TRBJ1-2, with D unclear. The ends were cut back, 4 bases at V and 0 bases at J, with 13 bases in the middle. The CDR3 runs to 15 residues. The germline gives CDR1 SGDLS, CDR2 YYNGEE.